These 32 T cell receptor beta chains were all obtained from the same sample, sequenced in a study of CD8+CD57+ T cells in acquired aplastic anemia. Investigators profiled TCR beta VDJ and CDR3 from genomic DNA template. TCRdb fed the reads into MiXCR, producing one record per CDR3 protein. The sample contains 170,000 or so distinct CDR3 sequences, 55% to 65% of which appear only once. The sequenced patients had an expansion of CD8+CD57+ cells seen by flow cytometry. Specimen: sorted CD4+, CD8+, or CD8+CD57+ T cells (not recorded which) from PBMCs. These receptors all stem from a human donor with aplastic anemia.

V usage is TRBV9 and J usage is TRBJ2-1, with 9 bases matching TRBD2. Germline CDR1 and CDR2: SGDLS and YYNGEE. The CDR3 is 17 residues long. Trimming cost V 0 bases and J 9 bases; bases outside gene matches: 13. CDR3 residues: CASSVASGLAVAREQFF. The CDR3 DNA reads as TGTGCCAGCAGCGTAGCTTCGGGACTAGCAGTAGCTCGTGAGCAGTTCTTC.

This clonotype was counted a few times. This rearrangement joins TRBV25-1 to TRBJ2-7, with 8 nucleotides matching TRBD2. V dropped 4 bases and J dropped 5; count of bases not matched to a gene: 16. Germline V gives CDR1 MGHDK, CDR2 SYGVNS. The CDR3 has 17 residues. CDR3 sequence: CASSAGSGVQSADEQYF. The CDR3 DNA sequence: TGTGCCAGCAGTGCGGGTAGCGGGGTTCAGTCGGCGGACGAGCAGTACTTC.

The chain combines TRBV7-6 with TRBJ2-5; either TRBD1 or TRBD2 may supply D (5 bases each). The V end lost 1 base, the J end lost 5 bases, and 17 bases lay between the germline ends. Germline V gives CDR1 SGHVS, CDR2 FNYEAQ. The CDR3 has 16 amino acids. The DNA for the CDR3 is TGTGCCAGCAGCTTAGAGGGGAGAGGGGCCCAGGAGACCCAGTACTTC. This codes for CASSLEGRGAQETQYF.

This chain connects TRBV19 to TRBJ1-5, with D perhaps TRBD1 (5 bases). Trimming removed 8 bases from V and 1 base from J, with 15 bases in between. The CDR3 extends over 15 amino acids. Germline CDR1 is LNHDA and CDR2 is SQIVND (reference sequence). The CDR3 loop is CASVGLEGSNQPQHF. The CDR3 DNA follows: TGTGCCAGTGTGGGGCTGGAGGGCAGCAATCAGCCCCAGCATTTT.

CDR3 loop: CASSFSTGQYEQYF. As DNA, the CDR3 is TGTGCCAGCAGCTTTTCGACGGGGCAATACGAGCAGTACTTC. The rearrangement links TRBV11-2 to TRBJ2-7, with D possibly called TRBD1 or TRBD2 (5 bases each). The length of the CDR3 is 14 residues. With 3 bases removed from V and 4 bases from J, the gap between germline ends came to 13 bases. Per germline, CDR1 SGHAT and CDR2 FQNNGV.

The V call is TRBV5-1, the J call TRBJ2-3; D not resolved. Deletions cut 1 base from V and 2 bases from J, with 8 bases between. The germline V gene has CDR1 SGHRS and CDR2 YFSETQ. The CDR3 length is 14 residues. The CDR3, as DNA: TGCGCCAGCAGCTTGTCCTCGGCCACAGATACGCAGTATTTT. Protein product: CASSLSSATDTQYF.

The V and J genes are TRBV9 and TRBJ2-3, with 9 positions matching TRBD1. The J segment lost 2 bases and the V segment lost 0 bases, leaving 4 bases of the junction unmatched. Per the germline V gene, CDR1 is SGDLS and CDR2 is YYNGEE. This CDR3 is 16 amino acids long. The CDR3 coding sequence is TGTGCCAGCAGCGTAGGGACAGGGGTTGTCACAGATACGCAGTATTTT. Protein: CASSVGTGVVTDTQYF.

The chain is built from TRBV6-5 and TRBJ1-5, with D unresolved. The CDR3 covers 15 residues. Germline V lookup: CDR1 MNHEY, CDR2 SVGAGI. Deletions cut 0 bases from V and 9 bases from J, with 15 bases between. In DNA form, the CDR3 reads TGTGCCAGCAGTTACTCTTGGGGAAGTGCGTGGCCCCAGCATTTT. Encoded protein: CASSYSWGSAWPQHF.

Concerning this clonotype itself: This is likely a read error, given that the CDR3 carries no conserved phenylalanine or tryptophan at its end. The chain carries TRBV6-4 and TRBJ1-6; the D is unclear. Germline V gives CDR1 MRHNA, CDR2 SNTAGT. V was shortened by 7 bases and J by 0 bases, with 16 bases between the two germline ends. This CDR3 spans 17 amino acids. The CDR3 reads CASTPRIAGSYNSPLHC. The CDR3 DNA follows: TGTGCCAGCACCCCACGGATTGCCGGCTCCTATAATTCACCCCTCCACTGT.

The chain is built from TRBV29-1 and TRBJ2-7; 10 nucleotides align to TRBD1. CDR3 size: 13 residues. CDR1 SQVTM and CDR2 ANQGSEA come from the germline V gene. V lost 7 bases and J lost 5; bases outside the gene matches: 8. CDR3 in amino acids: CSGQGASSHEQYF. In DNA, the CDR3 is TGCAGCGGACAGGGGGCGTCTTCCCACGAGCAGTACTTC.

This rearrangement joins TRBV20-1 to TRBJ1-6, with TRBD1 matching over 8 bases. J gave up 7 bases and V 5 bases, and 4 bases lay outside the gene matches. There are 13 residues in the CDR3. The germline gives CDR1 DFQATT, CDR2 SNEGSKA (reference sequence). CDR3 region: CSAPTGENSPLHF. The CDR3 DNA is TGCAGTGCTCCGACAGGGGAGAATTCACCCCTCCACTTT.

CDR3 sequence reads: CASSLGGSLETQYF. Here the CDR3 DNA reads TGTGCCAGCAGCTTGGGCGGGAGTCTAGAGACCCAGTACTTC. This chain connects TRBV7-2 to TRBJ2-5; TRBD2 matches at 7 bases. The germline CDR1 and CDR2 sequences are SGHTA and FQGNSA. The CDR3 has 14 residues. J was trimmed by 4 bases and V by 3 bases; bases with no gene match: 5. Using reference TRBV7-2 and TRBJ2-5 for the parts outside the CDR3, the full variable domain is GAGVSQSPSNKVTEKGKDVELRCDPISGHTALYWYRQSLGQGLEFLIYFQGNSAPDKSGLPSDRFSAERTGGSVSTLTIQRTQQEDSAVYLCASSLGGSLETQYFGPGTRLLVL.

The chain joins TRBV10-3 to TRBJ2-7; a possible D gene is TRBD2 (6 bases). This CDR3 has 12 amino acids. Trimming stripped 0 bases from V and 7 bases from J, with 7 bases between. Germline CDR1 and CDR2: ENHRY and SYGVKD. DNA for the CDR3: TGTGCCATCAGTGAGTCAGGGAGGGAGCAGTACTTC. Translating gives CAISESGREQYF.

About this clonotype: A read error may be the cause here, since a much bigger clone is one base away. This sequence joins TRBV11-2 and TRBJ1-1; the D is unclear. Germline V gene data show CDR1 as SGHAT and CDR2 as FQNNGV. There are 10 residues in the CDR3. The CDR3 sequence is CASSFIEASF. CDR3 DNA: TGTGCCAGCAGCTTCATTGAAGCTTCCTTT.

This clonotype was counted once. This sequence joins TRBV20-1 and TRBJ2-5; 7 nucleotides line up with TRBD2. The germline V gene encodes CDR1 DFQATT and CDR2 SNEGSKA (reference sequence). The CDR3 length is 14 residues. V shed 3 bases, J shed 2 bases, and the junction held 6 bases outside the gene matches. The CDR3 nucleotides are TGCAGTGCTAGGCAACCGGGGGGTCAAGAGACCCAGTACTTC. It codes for CSARQPGGQETQYF.

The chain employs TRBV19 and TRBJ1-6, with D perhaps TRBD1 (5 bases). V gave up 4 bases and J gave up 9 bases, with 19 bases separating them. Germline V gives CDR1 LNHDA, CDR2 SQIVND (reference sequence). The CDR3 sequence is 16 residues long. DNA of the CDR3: TGTGCCAGTAGTAAAACCGGGACCGCCGGAGGTTCACCCCTCCACTTT. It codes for CASSKTGTAGGSPLHF.

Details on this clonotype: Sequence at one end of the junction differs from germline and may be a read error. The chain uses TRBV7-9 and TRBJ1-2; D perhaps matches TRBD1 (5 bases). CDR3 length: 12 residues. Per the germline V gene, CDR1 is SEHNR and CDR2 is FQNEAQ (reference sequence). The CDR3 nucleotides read TGTGCCAGCAGCTTGACAGACTATGGCTACGCCTTC. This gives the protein CASSLTDYGYAF.

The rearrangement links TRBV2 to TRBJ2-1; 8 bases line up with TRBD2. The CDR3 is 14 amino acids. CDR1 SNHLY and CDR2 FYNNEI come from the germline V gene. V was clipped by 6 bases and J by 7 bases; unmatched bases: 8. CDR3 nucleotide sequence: TGTGCCAGCAGCGCTGGCGGGGGGATAAATGAGCAGTTCTTC. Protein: CASSAGGGINEQFF.

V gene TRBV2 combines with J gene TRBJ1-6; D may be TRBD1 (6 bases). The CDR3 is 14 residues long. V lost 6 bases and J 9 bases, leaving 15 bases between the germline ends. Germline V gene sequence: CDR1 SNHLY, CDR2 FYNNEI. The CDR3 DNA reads TGTGCCAGCAGCTGGGGGGCGGTAGGTTCACCCCTCCACTTT. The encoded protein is CASSWGAVGSPLHF.

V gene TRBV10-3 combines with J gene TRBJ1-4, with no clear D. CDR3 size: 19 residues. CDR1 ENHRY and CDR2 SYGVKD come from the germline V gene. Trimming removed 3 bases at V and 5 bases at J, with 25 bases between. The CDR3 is CAISDWTATSGVGNEKLFF. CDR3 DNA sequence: TGTGCCATCAGTGACTGGACTGCGACTAGCGGGGTAGGCAATGAAAAACTGTTTTTT.

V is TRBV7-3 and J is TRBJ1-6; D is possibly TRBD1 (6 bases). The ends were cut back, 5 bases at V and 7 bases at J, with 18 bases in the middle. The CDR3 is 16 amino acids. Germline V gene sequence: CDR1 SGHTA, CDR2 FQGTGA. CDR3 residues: CASSLDSLGSNSPLHF. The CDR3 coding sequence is TGTGCCAGCAGCCTGGACAGCCTCGGATCAAATTCACCCCTCCACTTT.

DNA of the CDR3: TGTGCCAGCAGCTCCGCGACATTAGGGAAGGAAAAACTGTTTTTT. Translated, it gives CASSSATLGKEKLFF. The chain couples TRBV5-4 to TRBJ1-4; D not resolved. Germline V lookup: CDR1 SGHNT, CDR2 YYREEE (reference sequence). The CDR3 runs 15 residues. The V end lost 3 bases, the J end lost 8 bases, and 17 bases lay between the germline ends.

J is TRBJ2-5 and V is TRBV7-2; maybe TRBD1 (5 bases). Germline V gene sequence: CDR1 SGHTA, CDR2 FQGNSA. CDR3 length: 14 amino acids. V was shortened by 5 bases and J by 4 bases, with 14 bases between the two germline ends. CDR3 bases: TGTGCCAGCAGCCTGGGGCCGGTCTCAGAGACCCAGTACTTC. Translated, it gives CASSLGPVSETQYF.

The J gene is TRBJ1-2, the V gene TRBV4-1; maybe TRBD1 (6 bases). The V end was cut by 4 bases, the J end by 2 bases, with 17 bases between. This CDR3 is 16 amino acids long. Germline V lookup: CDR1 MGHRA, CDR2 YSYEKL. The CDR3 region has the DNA TGCGCCAGCAGCCCCGACAGAGGGGGGACCAACTATGGCTACACCTTC. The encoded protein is CASSPDRGGTNYGYTF.

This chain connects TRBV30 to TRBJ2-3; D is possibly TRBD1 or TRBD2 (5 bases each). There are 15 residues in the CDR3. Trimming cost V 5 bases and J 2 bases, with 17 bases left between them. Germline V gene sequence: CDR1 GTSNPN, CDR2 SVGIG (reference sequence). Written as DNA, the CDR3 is TGTGCCTGGCAACACGGGACCTCACACACAGATACGCAGTATTTT. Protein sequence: CAWQHGTSHTDTQYF.

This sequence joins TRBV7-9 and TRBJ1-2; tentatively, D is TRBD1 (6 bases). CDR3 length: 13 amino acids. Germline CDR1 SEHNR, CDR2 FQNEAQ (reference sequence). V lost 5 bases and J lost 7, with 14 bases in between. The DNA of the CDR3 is TGTGCCAGCAGCCCACAGGGCTCCGGTGGCTACACCTTC. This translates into CASSPQGSGGYTF.

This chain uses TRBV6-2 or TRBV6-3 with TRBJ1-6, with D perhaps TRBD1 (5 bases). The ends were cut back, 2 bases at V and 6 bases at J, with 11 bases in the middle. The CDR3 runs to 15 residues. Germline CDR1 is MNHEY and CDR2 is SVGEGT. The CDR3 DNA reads TGTGCCAGCAGTTACGGGGCAGGAGGTAATTCACCCCTCCACTTT. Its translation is CASSYGAGGNSPLHF.

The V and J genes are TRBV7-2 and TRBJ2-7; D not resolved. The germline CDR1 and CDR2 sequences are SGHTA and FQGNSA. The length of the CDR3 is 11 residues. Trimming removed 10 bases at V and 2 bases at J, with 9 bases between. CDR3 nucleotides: TGTGCCACGGCGGAAACCTACGAGCAGTACTTC. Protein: CATAETYEQYF.

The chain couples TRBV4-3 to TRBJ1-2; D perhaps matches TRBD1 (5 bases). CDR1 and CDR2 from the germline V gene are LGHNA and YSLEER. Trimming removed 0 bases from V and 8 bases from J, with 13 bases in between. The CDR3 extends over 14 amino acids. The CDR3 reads CASSQDTGRSGYTF. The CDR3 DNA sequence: TGCGCCAGCAGCCAAGATACAGGTAGAAGCGGCTACACCTTC.

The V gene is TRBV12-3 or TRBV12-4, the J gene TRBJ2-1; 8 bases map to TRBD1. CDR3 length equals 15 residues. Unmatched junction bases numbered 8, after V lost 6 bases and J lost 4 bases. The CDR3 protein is CASSWPGQVYNEQFF. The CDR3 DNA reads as TGTGCCAGCAGCTGGCCGGGACAGGTATACAATGAGCAGTTCTTC.

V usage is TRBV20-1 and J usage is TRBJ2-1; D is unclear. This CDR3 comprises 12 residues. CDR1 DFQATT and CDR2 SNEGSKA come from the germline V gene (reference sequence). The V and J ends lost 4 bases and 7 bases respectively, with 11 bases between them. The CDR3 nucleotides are TGCAGTGCTAATCCGGGTATGAATGAGCAGTTCTTC. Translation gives CSANPGMNEQFF.

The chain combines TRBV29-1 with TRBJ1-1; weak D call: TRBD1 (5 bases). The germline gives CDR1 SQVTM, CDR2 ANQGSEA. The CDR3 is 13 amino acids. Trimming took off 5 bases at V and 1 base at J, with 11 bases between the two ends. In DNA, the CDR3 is TGCAGCGTTACGGACACCCCGAACACTGAAGCTTTCTTT. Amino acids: CSVTDTPNTEAFF.